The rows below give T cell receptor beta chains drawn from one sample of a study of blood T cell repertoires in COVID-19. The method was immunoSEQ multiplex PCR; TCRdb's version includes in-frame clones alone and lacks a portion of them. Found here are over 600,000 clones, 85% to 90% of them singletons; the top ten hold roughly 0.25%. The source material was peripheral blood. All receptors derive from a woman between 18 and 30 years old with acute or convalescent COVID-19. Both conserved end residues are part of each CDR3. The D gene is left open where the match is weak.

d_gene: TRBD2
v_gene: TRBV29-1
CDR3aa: CSVEERGGEQYF

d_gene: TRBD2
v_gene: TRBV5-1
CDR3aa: CASSGLAGDNTGELFF

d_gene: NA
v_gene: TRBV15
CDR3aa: CATSKDRGLETEAFF

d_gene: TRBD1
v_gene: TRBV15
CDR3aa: CATSRGTGVGQNTEAFF

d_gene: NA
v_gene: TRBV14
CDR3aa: CASSRQYSGSGNTIYF

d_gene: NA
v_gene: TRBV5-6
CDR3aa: CASSLLQGDYGYTF

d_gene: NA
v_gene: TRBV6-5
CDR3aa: CASSTGNTGELFF

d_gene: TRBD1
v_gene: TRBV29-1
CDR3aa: CSVDGVGGGNYGYTF

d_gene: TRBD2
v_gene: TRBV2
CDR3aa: CASSDGTSRFF

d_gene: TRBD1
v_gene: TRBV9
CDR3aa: CASSGRTGASYGYTF

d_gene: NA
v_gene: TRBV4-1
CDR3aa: CASSQKGQAGTAYEQYF

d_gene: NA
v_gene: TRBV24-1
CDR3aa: CATSDGAVRGNTIYF

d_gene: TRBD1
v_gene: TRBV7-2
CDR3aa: CASSLTQGGYYGYTF

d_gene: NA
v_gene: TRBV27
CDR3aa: CASSLAGVANQPQHF

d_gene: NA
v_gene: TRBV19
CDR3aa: CASTTQVNYGYTF

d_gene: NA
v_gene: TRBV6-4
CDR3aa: CASSAQGRTEAFF

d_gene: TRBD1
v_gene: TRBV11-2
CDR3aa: CASSLGPGQHTGELFF

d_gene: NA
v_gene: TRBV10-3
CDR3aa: CAISASSSGANVLTF

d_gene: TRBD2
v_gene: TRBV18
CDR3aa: CASSPPGTSGGSLYNEQFF

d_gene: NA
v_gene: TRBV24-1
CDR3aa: CATSDPVRDRTDTQYF

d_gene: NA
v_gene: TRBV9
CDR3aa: CASSPRTAHNEKLFF

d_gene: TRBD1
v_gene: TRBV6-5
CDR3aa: CASSSGQMNTEAFF

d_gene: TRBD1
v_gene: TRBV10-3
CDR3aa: CAISESGQGTTAFF

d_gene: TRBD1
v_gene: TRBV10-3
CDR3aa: CAISGQQGRNGYTF

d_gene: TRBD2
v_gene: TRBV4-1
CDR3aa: CASSQDYGTSGGPQETQYF

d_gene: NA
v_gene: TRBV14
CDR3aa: CASSPRQSSTEAFF

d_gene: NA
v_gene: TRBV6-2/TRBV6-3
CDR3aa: CASSLVGAPGELFF

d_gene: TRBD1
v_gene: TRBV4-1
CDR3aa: CASSQKPGQGVKRSYNSPLHF

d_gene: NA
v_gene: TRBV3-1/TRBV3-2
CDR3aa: CASSPPLRDTTYNEQFF

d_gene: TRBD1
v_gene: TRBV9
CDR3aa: CASSVTGGGQPQHF

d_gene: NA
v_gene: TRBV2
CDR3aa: CASSSQRQVPNYGYTF

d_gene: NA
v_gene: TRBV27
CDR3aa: CASSLDSSYNEQFF

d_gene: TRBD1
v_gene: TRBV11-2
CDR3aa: CASSSWDSPAQETQYF

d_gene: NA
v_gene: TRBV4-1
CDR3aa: CASSQDQEPIKMNTEAFF

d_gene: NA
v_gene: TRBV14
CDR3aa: CASSQRGRVESWYEQYF

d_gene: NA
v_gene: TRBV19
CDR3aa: CASYRGGRNTGELFF

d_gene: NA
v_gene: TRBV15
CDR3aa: CATSREGRKNTEAFF

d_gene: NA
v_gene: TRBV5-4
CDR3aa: CASSLAPEPADNSPLHF

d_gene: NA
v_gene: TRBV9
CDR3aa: CASSRQAYGYTF

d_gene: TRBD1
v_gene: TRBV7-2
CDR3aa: CASSQGQGVSPLHF

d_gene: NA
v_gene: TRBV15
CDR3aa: CATSRPTTGLGEQYF

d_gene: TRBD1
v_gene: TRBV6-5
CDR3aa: CASRDRATNEKLFF

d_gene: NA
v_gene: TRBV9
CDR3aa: CASSSERRVFYGYTF

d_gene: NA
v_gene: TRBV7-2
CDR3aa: CASSFERRNTEAFF

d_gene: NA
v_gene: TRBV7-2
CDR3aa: CASSGPPGGNQPQHF

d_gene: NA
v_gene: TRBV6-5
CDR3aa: CASSPTWTKGVYTF

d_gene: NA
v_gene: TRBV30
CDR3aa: CAWSEGHIQYF

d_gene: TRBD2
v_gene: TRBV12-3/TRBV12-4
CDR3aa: CASSPSGAYEQYF

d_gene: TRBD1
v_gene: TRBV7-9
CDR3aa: CASSAGQGKTGELFF

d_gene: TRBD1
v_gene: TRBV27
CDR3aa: CASSLGTGFDEQYF

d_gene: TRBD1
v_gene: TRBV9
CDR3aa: CASSVEGTGIEQYF

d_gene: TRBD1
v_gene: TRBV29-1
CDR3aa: CSVELLGQGYGYTF

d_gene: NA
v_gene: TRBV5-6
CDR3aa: CASSLVGGMNTEAFF